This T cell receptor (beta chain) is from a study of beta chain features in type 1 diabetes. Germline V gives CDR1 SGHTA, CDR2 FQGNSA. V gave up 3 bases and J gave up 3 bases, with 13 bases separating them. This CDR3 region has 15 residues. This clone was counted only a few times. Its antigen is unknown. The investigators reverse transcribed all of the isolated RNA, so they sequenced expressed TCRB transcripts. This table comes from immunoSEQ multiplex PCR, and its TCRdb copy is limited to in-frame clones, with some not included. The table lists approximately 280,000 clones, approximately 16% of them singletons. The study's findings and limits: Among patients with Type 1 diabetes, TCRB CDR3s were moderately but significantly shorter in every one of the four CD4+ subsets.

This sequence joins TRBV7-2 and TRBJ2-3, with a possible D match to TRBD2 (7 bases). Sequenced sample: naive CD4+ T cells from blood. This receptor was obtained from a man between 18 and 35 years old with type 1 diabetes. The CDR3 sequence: CASSFAGARTDTQYF. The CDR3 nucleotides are TGTGCCAGCAGCTTTGCGGGGGCACGGACAGATACGCAGTATTTT.